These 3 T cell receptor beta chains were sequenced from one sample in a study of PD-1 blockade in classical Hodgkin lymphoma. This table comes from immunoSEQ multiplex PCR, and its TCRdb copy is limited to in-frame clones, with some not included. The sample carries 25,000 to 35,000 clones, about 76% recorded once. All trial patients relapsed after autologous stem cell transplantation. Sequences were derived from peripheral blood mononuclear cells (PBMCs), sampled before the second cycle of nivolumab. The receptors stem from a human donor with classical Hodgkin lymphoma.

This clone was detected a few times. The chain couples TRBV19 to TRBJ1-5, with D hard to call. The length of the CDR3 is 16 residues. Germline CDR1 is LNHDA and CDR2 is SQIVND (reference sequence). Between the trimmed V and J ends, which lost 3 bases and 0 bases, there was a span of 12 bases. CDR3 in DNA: TGTGCCAGTAGTATCGCGGGGTTATATAGCAATCAGCCCCAGCATTTT. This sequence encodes CASSIAGLYSNQPQHF.

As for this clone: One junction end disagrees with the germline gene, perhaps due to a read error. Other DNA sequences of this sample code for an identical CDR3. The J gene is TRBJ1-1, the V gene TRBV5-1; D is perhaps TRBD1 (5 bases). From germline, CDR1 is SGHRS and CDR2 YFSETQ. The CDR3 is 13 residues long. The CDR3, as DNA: TGCGCCAGCAGCGAGAGGAAGGGGACTGAGGCTTTCTTT. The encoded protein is CASSERKGTEAFF.

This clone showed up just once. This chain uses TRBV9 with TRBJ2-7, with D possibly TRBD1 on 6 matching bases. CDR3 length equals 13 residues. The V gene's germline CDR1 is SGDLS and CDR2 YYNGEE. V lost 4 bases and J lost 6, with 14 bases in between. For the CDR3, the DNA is TGTGCCAGCAGCTCCGGGACACAGGGCGAGCAGTACTTC. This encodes CASSSGTQGEQYF.